This T cell receptor beta chain came from a study of blood T cell repertoires in COVID-19. At the level of the study: The United States, Italy and Spain provided the acute and convalescent COVID-19 samples. Sources were T cells, B-cell-depleted T cells, or PBMCs; the material itself was cDNA or gDNA.

Germline values: CDR1 LNHNV, CDR2 YYDKDF (reference sequence). The CDR3 length is 14 residues. Trimming left V 5 bases short and J 4 bases short, with 11 bases between. Original analysis: For nucleated cells, counts were estimated from reference gene primer amplification. Assay used: immunoSEQ multiplex PCR; TCRdb lists only in-frame clones, some missing. V, J and clone size were drawn from that table, and D and trimming were deduced from the DNA. This repertoire shows roughly 250,000 clones, 80% to 85% found once; its top ten account for 1.5% to 1.7%. This TCR was sampled from a middle-aged woman who had recovered from COVID-19. Sequenced material: peripheral blood. The chain combines TRBV15 with TRBJ2-2; tentative D call: TRBD1 (5 bases). CDR3 bases: TGTGCCACCAGCCCCCGACAGTTCACCGGGGAGCTGTTTTTT. This codes for CATSPRQFTGELFF.